The clone carrying this T cell receptor (beta chain) was seen only once. Profiled with immunoSEQ multiplex PCR; TCRdb holds only in-frame clones, not every one. This table has 150,000 or so clones, about nine tenths appearing once. The sample originates from a study of T cell responses to AZD1222 COVID-19 vaccine. V lost 3 bases to trimming and J lost 8 bases; unmatched junction nucleotides: 11. Germline values: CDR1 SGDLS, CDR2 YYNGEE. The CDR3 extends over 16 amino acids. This TCR was recovered from an adult in good health. Sequencing used peripheral blood, obtained on day 0 of MenACWY control vaccination. This rearrangement joins TRBV9 to TRBJ2-1; 10 bases are a match to TRBD2. The CDR3 region is CASSDASGGAFDEQFF. The CDR3 coding sequence is TGTGCCAGCAGCGATGCAAGCGGGGGGGCGTTCGATGAGCAGTTCTTC.